Each of the 3 T cell receptor beta chains below was sequenced from the same sample in a study of Graves' ophthalmopathy and Graves' hyperthyroidism. TCR beta CDR3 amplification used RNA transcripts. The first round was an RT-PCR with HTBI primers, and the second round was a multiplex PCR. TCRdb fed the multiplex PCR reads into MiXCR, producing one record per CDR3 protein. The sample shows about 220,000 distinct CDR3 sequences, roughly 21% of them seen only once. The material sequenced was peripheral blood. These receptors all stem from a woman aged 45 to 65 with Graves' ophthalmopathy.

Ten or more counts support this clonotype. The rearrangement joins TRBV19 to TRBJ2-7, with 14 bases lining up with TRBD2. Germline CDR1 and CDR2: LNHDA and SQIVND (reference sequence). The CDR3 covers 17 residues. Trimming cost V 5 bases and J 2 bases; bases outside gene matches: 8. CDR3 protein: CASSPGTSGSFPYEQYF. The CDR3 bases are TGTGCCAGTAGTCCTGGGACTAGCGGGAGCTTTCCCTACGAGCAGTACTTC.

In this sample, this clonotype turned up many times. The chain combines TRBV20-1 with TRBJ2-7, with D possibly matching TRBD2 (7 bases). Germline lookup yields CDR1 DFQATT and CDR2 SNEGSKA (reference sequence). V lost 0 bases to trimming and J lost 0 bases, with 21 bases between them. This CDR3 region has 18 residues. DNA for the CDR3: TGCAGTGCTAGAGATCAGGGCGGGGGCCAAAAGAGCTCCTACGAGCAGTACTTC. Its translation is CSARDQGGGQKSSYEQYF.

This clonotype was detected many times. The chain is built from TRBV7-8 and TRBJ1-1; D unclear. Germline V gives CDR1 SGHVS, CDR2 FQNEAQ. This CDR3 has 13 amino acids. The ends were cut back, 4 bases at V and 5 bases at J, with 11 bases in the middle. CDR3 sequence reads: CASSSTEGTEAFF. The CDR3, as DNA: TGTGCCAGCAGCTCTACCGAAGGAACTGAAGCTTTCTTT.